This T cell receptor beta chain was profiled in a study of T-cell reconstitution after alpha-beta-depleted transplantation in children. In germline, CDR1 is SGHRS, CDR2 YFSETQ. The V and J ends lost 3 bases and 8 bases, in that order; junction bases with no gene match: 13. This CDR3 is built from 15 residues. The TCRbeta library incorporated unique molecular identifiers. From the PCR reads, TCRdb called clonotypes with MiXCR, one entry per CDR3 protein. The sample lists roughly 200,000 distinct CDR3 sequences, roughly 7.5% occurring once. This clonotype came up many times. Sequencing was performed on PBMCs from the stem cell graft donor, taken from the stem cell graft. This clonotype originated in a human donor who donated a stem cell graft to a child with Wiskott-Aldrich syndrome. The V gene is TRBV5-1, the J gene TRBJ1-2, with 7 nucleotides matching TRBD1. CDR3 protein: CASSYRQGLVDGYTF. In nucleotides, the CDR3 is TGCGCCAGCAGCTACCGACAGGGTTTGGTCGACGGCTACACCTTC.